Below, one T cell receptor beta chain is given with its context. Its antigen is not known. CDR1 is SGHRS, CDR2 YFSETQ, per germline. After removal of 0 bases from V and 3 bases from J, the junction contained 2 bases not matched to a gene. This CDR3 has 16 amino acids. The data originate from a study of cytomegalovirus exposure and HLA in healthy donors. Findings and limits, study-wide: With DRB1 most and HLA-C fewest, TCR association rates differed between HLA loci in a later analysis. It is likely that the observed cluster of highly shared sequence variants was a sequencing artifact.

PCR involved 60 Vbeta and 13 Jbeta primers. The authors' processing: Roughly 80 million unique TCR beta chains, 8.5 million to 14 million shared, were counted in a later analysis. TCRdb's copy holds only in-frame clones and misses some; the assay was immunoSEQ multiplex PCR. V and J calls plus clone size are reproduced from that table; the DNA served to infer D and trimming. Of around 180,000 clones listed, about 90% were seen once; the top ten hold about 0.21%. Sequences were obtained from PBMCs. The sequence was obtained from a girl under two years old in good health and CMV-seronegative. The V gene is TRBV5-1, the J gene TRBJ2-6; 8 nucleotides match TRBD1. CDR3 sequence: CASSLAGQGGANVLTF. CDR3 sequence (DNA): TGCGCCAGCAGCTTGGCTGGACAGGGTGGGGCCAACGTCCTGACTTTC.